This T cell receptor beta chain was retrieved from a study of cytomegalovirus exposure and HLA in healthy donors. Findings and caveats of the study: As immune exposure information, only CMV serostatus was available.

13 Jbeta primers and 60 Vbeta primers were used for the PCR. The protocol was immunoSEQ multiplex PCR, while the TCRdb copy is restricted to in-frame clones and leaves out a portion. The sample lists some 170,000 clones, around four fifths occurring once. Notes on this clone: What it recognizes is unknown.

The TCR sequence derives from a young man in good health and CMV-seropositive. Material for sequencing was PBMCs.

Written as DNA, the CDR3 is TGTGCCAGCAGCTTAAGCGGACTAGCGGGAGATCCCTACGAGCAGTACTTC. Protein product: CASSLSGLAGDPYEQYF. The V call is TRBV7-2, the J call TRBJ2-7, with TRBD2 matching over 13 bases. Germline loops: CDR1 SGHTA, CDR2 FQGNSA. Losses at the gene ends were 2 bases for V and 2 bases for J; bases not matched to a gene: 6. The CDR3 is 17 amino acids.